Presented here are 32 T cell receptor beta chains from one specimen sequenced in a study of blood T cell repertoires in COVID-19. Clones were read by immunoSEQ multiplex PCR, and TCRdb kept only the in-frame ones, dropping some. The sample yields about 200,000 clones, around 80% seen once. Sequencing used peripheral blood. The receptor source for this set is a human donor in a cohort sampled during active COVID-19.

The CDR3 is CASKGAPYEQYF. As DNA, the CDR3 is TGCGCCAGCAAAGGGGCACCCTACGAGCAGTACTTC. V and J are TRBV5-1 and TRBJ2-7, with D perhaps TRBD1 (5 bases). Germline CDR1 reads SGHRS; CDR2 reads YFSETQ. This CDR3 contains 12 residues. The germline V and J ends were trimmed by 6 bases and 2 bases, with 9 bases remaining between them.

The chain joins TRBV2 to TRBJ1-2, with TRBD1 matching over 7 bases. The germline V gene encodes CDR1 SNHLY and CDR2 FYNNEI. The CDR3 totals 15 residues. With V trimmed by 5 bases and J by 9 bases, 15 bases remained unmatched. For the CDR3, the DNA is TGTGCCAGCAGTCCCCCCCGGGACAGTTCGCTTAGCTACACCTTC. Translating it yields CASSPPRDSSLSYTF.

The chain combines TRBV11-2 with TRBJ1-6; D perhaps matches TRBD1 (6 bases). The CDR3 totals 16 residues. The V and J ends lost 5 bases and 6 bases respectively, with 17 bases between them. Germline V CDR1 and CDR2: SGHAT, FQNNGV. CDR3 residues: CASSLAGVLFNSPLHF. In nucleotides, the CDR3 is TGTGCCAGCAGCCTGGCAGGGGTGCTTTTTAATTCACCCCTCCACTTT.

This clone was counted once. The chain carries TRBV6-6 and TRBJ2-1; TRBD2 agrees at 10 bases. J gave up 2 bases and V 4 bases, and 5 bases lay outside the gene matches. The CDR3 runs to 16 residues. Per germline, CDR1 MNHNY and CDR2 SVGAGI (reference sequence). The CDR3 region has the DNA TGTGCCAGCAGTTCCTGGACTAGCGGACCCTACAATGAGCAGTTCTTC. This encodes CASSSWTSGPYNEQFF.

The V gene is TRBV18, the J gene TRBJ2-3; 13 positions match TRBD2. Per germline, CDR1 KGHSH and CDR2 LQKENI. The CDR3 has 17 residues. The ends lost 10 bases at V and 6 bases at J; junction bases unmatched: 16. CDR3 region: CATSPGGLAGTRDTQYF. CDR3 DNA: TGTGCCACTTCCCCCGGGGGACTAGCGGGGACCCGCGATACGCAGTATTTT. The whole variable domain, filled in from reference TRBV18 and TRBJ2-3, reads NAGVMQNPRHLVRRRGQEARLRCSPMKGHSHVYWYRQLPEEGLKFMVYLQKENIIDESGMPKERFSAEFPKEGPSILRIQQVVRGDSAAYFCATSPGGLAGTRDTQYFGPGTRLTVL.

The rearrangement joins TRBV2 to TRBJ2-7, with TRBD2 identical over 11 bases. The J segment lost 4 bases and the V segment lost 7 bases, leaving 6 bases of the junction unmatched. CDR1 is SNHLY, CDR2 FYNNEI, per germline. The CDR3 totals 14 residues. In DNA, the CDR3 is TGTGCCAGCAAGGAGGCTAGCGGGAGGTACGAGCAGTACTTC. Protein: CASKEASGRYEQYF. The entire variable domain, with the rest obtained from reference TRBV2 and TRBJ2-7, is as follows: EPEVTQTPSHQVTQMGQEVILRCVPISNHLYFYWYRQILGQKVEFLVSFYNNEISEKSEIFDDQFSVERPDGSNFTLKIRSTKLEDSAMYFCASKEASGRYEQYFGPGTRLTVT.

The gene calls are TRBV4-1 and TRBJ2-2; 8 bases map to TRBD2. After removal of 1 base from V and 3 bases from J, the junction contained 7 bases not matched to a gene. Germline CDR1 reads MGHRA; CDR2 reads YSYEKL. The CDR3 length is 17 residues. CDR3 amino acids: CASSQGAGTRYTGELFF. The CDR3, as DNA: TGCGCCAGCAGCCAAGGGGCCGGGACTAGATACACCGGGGAGCTGTTTTTT.

The CDR3 DNA is TGTGCTAGTGGTCCGGGACAGGGGACCGGGGCCAACGTCCTGACTTTC. This translates into CASGPGQGTGANVLTF. The chain combines TRBV12-5 with TRBJ2-6; 10 nucleotides match TRBD1. This CDR3 spans 16 amino acids. CDR1 is LGHNT, CDR2 FRNRAP, per germline. The V segment lost 5 bases and the J segment 4 bases; nucleotides outside the gene matches: 5.

Concerning this clone itself: The junction does not match germline at one end; this may be a read error. The chain employs TRBV7-2 and TRBJ2-1; TRBD1 aligns across 7 bases. The germline gives CDR1 SGHTA, CDR2 FQGNSA. This CDR3 contains 14 residues. Written as DNA, the CDR3 is TGTGCCGGCAGCGTCACAGGGGCACGGGGTGAGCAGTTCTTC. This sequence encodes CAGSVTGARGEQFF.

This sequence joins TRBV12-3 or TRBV12-4 and TRBJ2-1; TRBD2 is a possible D gene (5 bases). V lost 4 bases to trimming and J lost 10 bases, with 11 bases between them. This CDR3 contains 12 residues. The CDR3 spells CASSSRTDEQFF. In nucleotides, the CDR3 is TGTGCCAGCAGTTCACGGACTGACGAGCAGTTCTTC.

The count of this clone is one. V usage is TRBV5-1 and J usage is TRBJ1-5; tentative D call: TRBD1 (6 bases). The CDR3 has 14 amino acids. With 0 bases removed from V and 9 bases from J, the gap between germline ends came to 13 bases. Germline V gene data show CDR1 as SGHRS and CDR2 as YFSETQ. CDR3 sequence reads: CASSLEGGRRPQHF. DNA of the CDR3: TGCGCCAGCAGCTTGGAAGGGGGAAGACGGCCCCAGCATTTT.

The chain carries TRBV2 and TRBJ1-5; no firm D call. V dropped 2 bases and J dropped 7 bases, with 15 bases sitting between them. The CDR3 is 15 residues long. CDR1 is SNHLY, CDR2 FYNNEI, per germline. The CDR3: CASSERPGRRQPQHF. The CDR3 DNA reads as TGTGCCAGCAGTGAAAGGCCTGGGAGGAGGCAGCCCCAGCATTTT.

The rearrangement uses TRBV18 and TRBJ2-1; D remains ambiguous. The germline gives CDR1 KGHSH, CDR2 LQKENI. This CDR3 has 13 amino acids. Trimming stripped 3 bases from V and 8 bases from J, with 11 bases between. The CDR3 sequence: CASSPSPVYEQFF. The CDR3 coding sequence is TGTGCCAGCTCACCGTCTCCGGTATATGAGCAGTTCTTC.

Of note for this clone: A read error may produce the germline difference seen at one junction end. The V and J genes are TRBV2 and TRBJ2-1, with D tentatively TRBD1 (5 bases). CDR1 and CDR2 from the germline V gene are SNHLY and FYNNEI. The CDR3 is 13 amino acids. The CDR3 region is CASREDSNNEQFF. CDR3 coding DNA: TGTGCCAGCAGAGAAGACAGTAACAATGAGCAGTTCTTC.

The chain combines TRBV4-2 with TRBJ2-3; 7 bases are a match to TRBD2. V shed 3 bases, J shed 1 base, and the junction held 16 bases outside the gene matches. CDR3 length equals 19 residues. The germline gives CDR1 LGHNA, CDR2 YNFKEQ. Here the CDR3 DNA reads TGTGCCAGCAGCCAGGACCGCCCGGGGGGAGTGGCCGGCACAGATACGCAGTATTTT. Protein sequence: CASSQDRPGGVAGTDTQYF.

This chain joins TRBV12-5 and TRBJ2-7; 10 bases match TRBD2. The CDR3 is 22 amino acids. Per the germline V gene, CDR1 is LGHNT and CDR2 is FRNRAP. V lost 2 bases and J lost 0; bases outside the gene matches: 22. In DNA form, the CDR3 reads TGTGCTAGTGGTTTGATCCCTACAGGGGCCGGGACTAGCGCTATTAGCTCCTACGAGCAGTACTTC. As protein: CASGLIPTGAGTSAISSYEQYF.

The rearrangement joins TRBV7-2 to TRBJ2-3; D may be TRBD1 (6 bases). Germline V gene sequence: CDR1 SGHTA, CDR2 FQGNSA. This CDR3 comprises 14 residues. Trimming removed 0 bases at V and 4 bases at J, with 8 bases between. Written as DNA, the CDR3 is TGTGCCAGCAGCTTAGCGGGGGCCTCAGATACGCAGTATTTT. Its translation is CASSLAGASDTQYF.

The chain is built from TRBV7-8 and TRBJ2-3; the D gene is possibly TRBD1 (5 bases). This CDR3 is 16 amino acids long. V lost 2 bases, J lost 0 bases, and 12 bases lay in between. Germline V gives CDR1 SGHVS, CDR2 FQNEAQ. CDR3 nucleotide sequence: TGTGCCAGCAGCTTATCTCCAGGGCGAAGCACAGATACGCAGTATTTT. It codes for CASSLSPGRSTDTQYF. The whole variable domain, filled in from reference TRBV7-8 and TRBJ2-3, reads GAGVSQSPRYKVAKRGQDVALRCDPISGHVSLFWYQQALGQGPEFLTYFQNEAQLDKSGLPSDRFFAERPEGSVSTLKIQRTQQEDSAVYLCASSLSPGRSTDTQYFGPGTRLTVL.

The V gene is TRBV4-1, the J gene TRBJ1-5; a possible D gene is TRBD1 (6 bases). Germline lookup yields CDR1 MGHRA and CDR2 YSYEKL. The V end was cut by 0 bases, the J end by 4 bases, with 13 bases between. The CDR3 runs to 16 residues. CDR3 DNA sequence: TGCGCCAGCAGCCAAGATCCGGACAGCTTAAATCAGCCCCAGCATTTT. It yields the protein CASSQDPDSLNQPQHF.

The chain joins TRBV7-2 to TRBJ2-3; 13 nucleotides agree with TRBD2. V gave up 3 bases and J gave up 3 bases; unmatched junction bases: 0. Germline loops: CDR1 SGHTA, CDR2 FQGNSA. The CDR3 length is 15 residues. CDR3 sequence reads: CASSLTSGRTDTQYF. CDR3 sequence (DNA): TGTGCCAGCAGCTTGACTAGCGGGAGGACAGATACGCAGTATTTT.

The gene calls are TRBV5-4 and TRBJ2-3; TRBD2 might be the D (6 bases). Trimming took off 0 bases at V and 0 bases at J, with 8 bases between the two ends. CDR1 is SGHNT, CDR2 YYREEE, per germline (reference sequence). This CDR3 comprises 15 residues. CDR3 amino acids: CASSLGGTSTDTQYF. The CDR3 DNA is TGTGCCAGCAGCTTGGGCGGGACTAGCACAGATACGCAGTATTTT.

The V gene is TRBV28, the J gene TRBJ2-5; 8 bases align to TRBD2. Per germline, CDR1 MDHEN and CDR2 SYDVKM. J gave up 5 bases and V 7 bases, and 15 bases lay outside the gene matches. The CDR3 runs to 16 residues. CDR3 residues: CASTAFEAGAAETQYF. The CDR3 bases are TGTGCCAGCACCGCCTTTGAAGCGGGAGCTGCGGAGACCCAGTACTTC.

The CDR3 nucleotides are TGTGCCAGCAGCTCCAGCTTAGGGACAGGCTTAGCTTTCTTT. Translated: CASSSSLGTGLAFF. The chain carries TRBV5-6 and TRBJ1-1, with 8 bases that match TRBD1. Trimming cost V 3 bases and J 10 bases; bases outside gene matches: 11. CDR3 size: 14 residues. Germline assignment: CDR1 SGHDT and CDR2 YYEEEE.

This sequence joins TRBV6-5 and TRBJ2-1; a possible D gene is TRBD2 (6 bases). The CDR3 runs to 15 residues. CDR1 and CDR2 from the germline V gene are MNHEY and SVGAGI. V was clipped by 2 bases and J by 3 bases, with 11 bases between them. This CDR3 is CASSYEAGSYNEQFF. The CDR3 DNA reads TGTGCCAGCAGTTACGAAGCGGGCAGCTACAATGAGCAGTTCTTC.

The rearrangement uses TRBV2 and TRBJ2-3, with TRBD1 as a possible D gene (6 bases). Trimming removed 4 bases at V and 3 bases at J, with 8 bases between. Germline V gives CDR1 SNHLY, CDR2 FYNNEI. The CDR3 sequence is 13 residues long. The CDR3 region has the DNA TGTGCCAGCAGTGCACAGGGAACAGATACGCAGTATTTT. This gives the protein CASSAQGTDTQYF.

V gene TRBV11-2 combines with J gene TRBJ1-3, with TRBD1 identical over 9 bases. The V segment lost 4 bases and the J segment 8 bases; nucleotides outside the gene matches: 9. The CDR3 sequence is 15 residues long. CDR1 is SGHAT and CDR2 is FQNNGV in the germline V gene. CDR3 coding DNA: TGTGCCAGCAGCTCGCCACAGGGGGCAGAAGACACCATATATTTT. Encoded protein: CASSSPQGAEDTIYF.

The V gene is TRBV28, the J gene TRBJ2-1, with a possible D match to TRBD2 (5 bases). The CDR3 sequence is 13 residues long. In germline, CDR1 is MDHEN, CDR2 SYDVKM. V gave up 2 bases and J gave up 6 bases, with 8 bases separating them. The CDR3 protein is CASSLGLFNEQFF. DNA for the CDR3: TGTGCCAGCAGTTTAGGACTCTTCAATGAGCAGTTCTTC.

The rearrangement joins TRBV21-1 to TRBJ2-1; the tabulated D call, TRBD2, remains unverified against the DNA. TRBV21-1 has pseudogene status. The CDR3 spans 18 residues. The CDR3 is CASTRRGGRQLIYNEQFF. The CDR3 nucleotides are TGTGCCAGCACACGTAGGGGAGGGCGACAGTTAATATACAATGAGCAGTTCTTC.

This chain uses TRBV18 with TRBJ2-2, with 7 bases lining up with TRBD1. Germline trimming cut 0 bases from V and 0 bases from J; bases unmatched to any gene: 13. The CDR3 has 20 residues. CDR1 and CDR2 (germline): KGHSH, LQKENI. The CDR3 loop is CASSPPLIETGPTNTGELFF. The CDR3 DNA follows: TGTGCCAGCTCACCACCTCTAATAGAGACAGGGCCAACGAACACCGGGGAGCTGTTTTTT.

This chain uses TRBV5-5 with TRBJ2-7; 12 bases map to TRBD2. This CDR3 contains 16 residues. The germline CDR1 and CDR2 sequences are SGHKS and YYEKEE (reference sequence). The trim removed 4 bases at V and 0 bases at J, leaving 5 bases unmatched. The CDR3 nucleotides read TGTGCCAGCAGCGTGGGACTAGCGGGCGACTCCTACGAGCAGTACTTC. Translated, it gives CASSVGLAGDSYEQYF. The complete variable domain, with remaining parts taken from reference TRBV5-5 and TRBJ2-7, reads DAGVTQSPTHLIKTRGQQVTLRCSPISGHKSVSWYQQVLGQGPQFIFQYYEKEERGRGNFPDRFSARQFPNYSSELNVNALLLGDSALYLCASSVGLAGDSYEQYFGPGTRLTVT.

This chain connects TRBV7-2 to TRBJ2-2, with D possibly being TRBD2 (5 bases). Germline V gene sequence: CDR1 SGHTA, CDR2 FQGNSA. With 2 bases removed from V and 3 bases from J, the gap between germline ends came to 7 bases. This CDR3 is built from 14 residues. The CDR3 sequence: CASSLSGHTGELFF. Written as DNA, the CDR3 is TGTGCCAGCAGCTTAAGCGGTCACACCGGGGAGCTGTTTTTT.

This clone was detected once. The rearrangement uses TRBV5-6 and TRBJ2-1; possible D gene TRBD2, 6 bases. With 4 bases removed from V and 4 bases from J, the gap between germline ends came to 18 bases. Per the germline V gene, CDR1 is SGHDT and CDR2 is YYEEEE. The CDR3 is 16 amino acids. The CDR3 DNA follows: TGTGCCAGCAGCCCCGGTCTTGGACTACCATACAATGAGCAGTTCTTC. Amino acid sequence: CASSPGLGLPYNEQFF.